The entry below describes one TCR beta chain. The data stem from a study of blood T cell repertoires in COVID-19. Study-level background: Acute and convalescent COVID-19 specimens originated in the United States, Italy and Spain.

CDR1 is SQVTM, CDR2 ANQGSEA, per germline. CDR3 length: 13 amino acids. V lost 6 bases, J lost 2 bases, and 11 bases lay in between. The assay was immunoSEQ multiplex PCR, and TCRdb's table has in-frame clones only and misses some. Of some 360,000 clones detected, roughly 90% appear once; the ten largest clones hold over 1%. Sequenced material: PBMCs or T cells enriched from blood (not recorded which). This clonotype was sampled from a woman in her thirties who had been exposed to COVID-19. The V and J genes are TRBV29-1 and TRBJ1-3; perhaps TRBD1 as D (6 bases). The CDR3 loop is CSVNRAPGNTIYF. CDR3 bases: TGCAGCGTAAACAGGGCCCCTGGAAACACCATATATTTT.